This T cell receptor (beta chain) emerged from a study of cytomegalovirus exposure and HLA in healthy donors. 13 Jbeta primers and 60 Vbeta primers were used for the PCR. Repertoires were generated with immunoSEQ multiplex PCR, while TCRdb's copy carries only in-frame clones and drops some. Here the sample spans roughly 150,000 clones, 75% being singletons. V shed 4 bases and J shed 10 bases, with 18 bases lying between them. This CDR3 has 14 amino acids. CDR1 SGHRS and CDR2 YFSETQ come from the germline V gene. The genes are TRBV5-1 and TRBJ2-1; possible D gene TRBD1, 6 bases. Sequencing was performed on PBMCs. This receptor was identified in a man in his late teens or twenties in good health and CMV-seropositive. The CDR3 sequence: CASSAGGRGKEQFF. CDR3 nucleotide sequence: TGCGCCAGCAGCGCTGGCGGCAGGGGAAAAGAGCAGTTCTTC.